This paragraph reports one T cell receptor (beta chain). In this sample, this clone turned up a few times. Its antigen target is currently unknown. No per-base quality is available; no much larger clone lies one base away. Per the germline V gene, SGHTS is the CDR1 and YDEGEE is the CDR2. The CDR3 numbers 15 residues from cysteine through phenylalanine. Just the 45-base CDR3 DNA is kept, in frame starting at base 1. The V end loses 0 bases and the J end loses 5 bases, and a stretch of 15 bases separates them. The data are from a study of cytomegalovirus exposure and HLA in healthy donors (dated by TCRdb to 2016 to 2017). Describing the broader study: According to an earlier analysis of around 600 of the donors, about 180 million T cells yielded 117 million unique TCR beta sequences and approximately 280 Gb of sequence data. Roughly 300 gigabases of sequencing data and approximately 92 million unique TCR sequences made up an early release that covered around 640 HLA-typed donors. Of the approximately 400 genotyped donors, 65% to 90% fell in the genetic ancestry cluster associated with self-reported Caucasian donors. The study aimed to test whether cataloging public T cell receptors could reveal signatures of past pathogen exposure. The study profiled the T cell repertoires of more than 500 subjects by immunosequencing and related them to cytomegalovirus serostatus. Along with the approximately 700-subject first cohort, a separate validation cohort of roughly 110 different subjects was used. To predict cytomegalovirus infection status, the study combined high-throughput TCR immunosequencing, statistical association of individual TCRs with disease status, and machine learning. A later analysis re-analyzed previously published TCR beta repertoires from hundreds of donors and added high-resolution HLA genotyping to study TCR occurrence patterns. Rather than using new phenotypic data, the later analysis identified candidate immune exposures from TCR beta sequences and from how often those sequences occurred across donors. An earlier analysis of 587 of the donors applied high-throughput TCR beta sequencing to assess whether each TCR beta V gene segment acted as functional or pseudogenic. Donor age, sex, ethnicity and CMV serostatus were compiled together with the repertoire data. A later genetic analysis took genome-wide SNP genotypes for about three fifths of the 666 donors and used that subset as a discovery cohort. Every discovery cohort repertoire had been produced on one sequencing platform. HLA typing covered class I and class II loci at four-digit resolution. Typing coverage varied by locus: 629-630 donors for A, B, C, DRB1 and DQB1; roughly 520 for DQA1; around 610 for DPA1; 400 to 480 for DPB1. Because of strong linkage in the cohort, four to six DR-DQ haplotypes were treated as single units for association and clustering. Among over 350 genotyped donors of the cohort, an average of roughly 240,000 unique TCR beta nucleotide sequences were sequenced per donor, roughly a sixth of them non-productive. The full study reports these points: The only immune exposure information available for the cohort was CMV serostatus. The classifier was reported to diagnose cytomegalovirus status with high specificity and sensitivity in both the original cohort and the validation cohort. Several of the top co-occurrence clusters appeared to be linked to parvovirus B19, influenza, CMV and Epstein-Barr virus, according to a later analysis. In a later genetic analysis, fewer N-insertions in productive TCRs were reported among donors in an Asian-associated ancestry cluster than the roughly 700-donor mean. The 87-base-pair reads could not distinguish some IMGT-functional V segments, including TRBV6-2 and TRBV6-3, so those segments were excluded. It was suggested by the authors that the approach could potentially be generalized to other disease states and immunological phenotypes. When HLA alleles, especially DR and DQ, strongly co-occurred, attributing TCR associations to individual alleles was difficult. In a later analysis, HLA-associated TCR beta chains showed more clonal expansion and lower generation probabilities than non-associated chains that were equally common. Most TCR sequences were observed very rarely across donors, whereas some public TCRs were present in many individuals. A cluster of highly shared sequence variants was judged likely to be a technical artifact of the sequencing pipeline. Roughly uniform sequencing depth across donors was assumed in presence/absence analyses, although this assumption may not hold. In a later genetic analysis, a missense DCLRE1C variant was associated with V-gene and J-gene trimming of TCR beta chains, and the association was replicated in an independent cohort. A later analysis found that TCR association rates varied across HLA loci, with DRB1 alleles showing the most associated TCRs and HLA-C alleles the fewest. Linkage disequilibrium might explain the correlated functional status among segregating V segments, but an unknown experimental factor could not be ruled out. In an earlier analysis of several hundred of the donors, most TCR beta V segments were observed in productive rearrangements about 87% or about 30% of the time, broadly matching IMGT annotations. At a false discovery rate of 0.05, a later analysis linked 15,000 to 20,000 TCR beta sequences to specific HLA alleles. The study gave a list of roughly 150 TCR beta chains associated with cytomegalovirus. Three of the identified cytomegalovirus-associated TCR beta chains were confirmed in vitro to be specific for cytomegalovirus antigens. The cohort was sequenced for TCR beta chains only, and without alpha or paired-chain data the features that could be detected were limited. A further reported finding was that TCR beta sequences accurately predicted the HLA-A and HLA-B alleles for most subjects in the first cohort. HLA typing was unavailable for some donors at each locus, so association tests used only the typed subset. About 17 rarely observed V segments, including chromosome 9 orphons, were excluded from the earlier analysis of about 610 of the donors because counts were too low. Most CMV-associated TCR beta chains appeared to be HLA-restricted in a later analysis, and the HLA associations seemed to be driven largely by CMV exposure.

The cohort was made up of approximately 700 healthy bone marrow donors. Cohort members were all nominally healthy when sampled, although unrecorded immune exposures were likely present. The donor was CMV seropositive and was included in the group of 270 or so seropositive cohort members. A peripheral blood sample was provided by each donor, and peripheral blood mononuclear cells were used for TCR beta sequencing. Genomic DNA was extracted from the blood cell samples with the Qiagen DNeasy Blood Extraction Kit. Library method: the immunoSEQ multiplex PCR assay. For the multiplex PCR, a mixture combining 60 forward primers for TCR Vbeta segments and 13 reverse primers for TCR Jbeta segments was used. The CDR3 region of rearranged TCR beta genes was amplified from genomic DNA with a multiplex PCR assay. The amplified TCR beta libraries were sequenced on the Illumina HiSeq System as 87-base-pair reads. The original pipeline was this. A later analysis tallied 70 million to 100 million unique TCR beta chains across the 666 repertoires, and about 10 million of those chains were shared by two or more donors. Raw reads were error-corrected and collapsed into unique sequences with a nearest-neighbor algorithm that merged closely related sequences to remove PCR and sequencing errors. Alignment of CDR3 sequences to IMGT reference sequences was used to assign V, D and J gene segments. Each retained sequence needed at least a six-nucleotide match to both a V gene segment and a J gene segment. Rearrangements were classified as productive when the CDR3 lacked stop codons and remained in frame with V and J, and all other rearrangements were classified as non-productive. Following IMGT convention, CDR3 was defined as the stretch from the second conserved V-encoded cysteine up to the conserved J-encoded phenylalanine. The earlier analysis of about 590 of the donors excluded sequences that lacked an unambiguous match to a single V gene segment. In an earlier analysis of roughly 500 of the donors, V segments were called functional above 56.7% productive rearrangements and were called segregating when the between-donor standard deviation exceeded 5%. A statistical classification framework was developed to diagnose cytomegalovirus status using the catalog of TCR beta chain sequences. A later analysis assigned V and J genes by comparing TCR nucleotide sequences with IMGT/GENE-DB human TR gene sequences. In a later analysis, CDR3 sequences and most-parsimonious VDJ recombination scenarios were assigned using the TCRdist pipeline. A later analysis defined each TCR beta chain by its CDR3 amino acid sequence plus V-gene family, and excluded reads lacking a unique V-gene family. As a way to deal with suspected cross-contamination and a sequencing artifact, a later analysis dropped more than 500 nucleotide sequences that were highly shared and had low generation probability. A later analysis calculated a clonal expansion index for each public chain from normalized within-repertoire ranks of inferred template counts. In a later analysis, generation probabilities were computed using a VDJ recombination model fitted to out-of-frame rearrangements, and the results were checked against IGoR. In a later analysis, TCR-TCR, TCR-HLA and TCR-CMV co-occurrence was scored with hypergeometric tests, and a repertoire-size bias correction was applied to TCR pairs. A later analysis estimated false discovery rates by permuting HLA or CMV assignments 20 times. In a later analysis, co-occurring TCRs were grouped using DBSCAN, with TCRdist sequence similarity added in when clustering inside HLA-allele-positive subsets. Co-occurrence clustering excluded repertoires with fewer than 30,000 or more than 120,000 public chains, plus five with anomalous nucleotide sharing. Imported from immuneACCESS, the table was reduced by TCRdb to in-frame sequences with V and J called. These copies leave out some clones; in studies compared against another copy, an unresolved V gene accounts for under half, and the cause of the remainder is not known. Clone size and V and J calls were adopted from that table, with D and trimming inferred from the DNA. In all, the sample holds 100,000 to 120,000 clones, and 76% of those were seen once. Around 8.2% of the sample is taken by the ten largest.

Sequences were obtained from PBMCs. This receptor was taken from a middle-aged man in good health and CMV-seropositive. The chain links TRBV5-8 with TRBJ2-7; the D segment could be TRBD1, given 5 matching bases. At the DNA level, the sequence is TGTGCCAGCAGCTTGGTTTCAGGGTTGATCCACGAGCAGTACTTC. This codes for CASSLVSGLIHEQYF.